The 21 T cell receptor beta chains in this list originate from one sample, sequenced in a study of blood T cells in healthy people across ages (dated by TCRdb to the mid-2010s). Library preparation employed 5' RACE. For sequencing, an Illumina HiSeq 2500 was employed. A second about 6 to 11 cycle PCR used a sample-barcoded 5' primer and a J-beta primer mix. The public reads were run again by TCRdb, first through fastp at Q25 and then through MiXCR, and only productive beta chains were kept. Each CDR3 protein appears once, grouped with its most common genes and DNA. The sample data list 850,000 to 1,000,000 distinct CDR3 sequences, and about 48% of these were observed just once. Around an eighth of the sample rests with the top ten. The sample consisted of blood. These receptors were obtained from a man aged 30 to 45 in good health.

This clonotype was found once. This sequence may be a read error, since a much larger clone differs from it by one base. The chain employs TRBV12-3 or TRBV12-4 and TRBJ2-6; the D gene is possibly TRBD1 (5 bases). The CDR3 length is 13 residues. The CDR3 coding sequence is TGTGCCAGCAGTTTCCCTGGGGCCAACGTCCCGACTTTC. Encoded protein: CASSFPGANVPTF.

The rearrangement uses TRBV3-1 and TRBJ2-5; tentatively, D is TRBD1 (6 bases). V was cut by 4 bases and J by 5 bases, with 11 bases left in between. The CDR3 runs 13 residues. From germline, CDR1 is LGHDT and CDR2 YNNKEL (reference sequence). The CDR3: CASSPSGAETQYF. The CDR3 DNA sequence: TGTGCCAGCAGCCCGTCAGGGGCCGAGACCCAGTACTTC.

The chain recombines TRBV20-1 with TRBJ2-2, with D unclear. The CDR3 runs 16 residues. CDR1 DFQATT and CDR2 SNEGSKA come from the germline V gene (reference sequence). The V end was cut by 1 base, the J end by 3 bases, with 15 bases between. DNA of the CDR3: TGCAGTGCTAGAGCCCCCGGAAGGGAACACACCGGGGAGCTGTTTTTT. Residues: CSARAPGREHTGELFF.

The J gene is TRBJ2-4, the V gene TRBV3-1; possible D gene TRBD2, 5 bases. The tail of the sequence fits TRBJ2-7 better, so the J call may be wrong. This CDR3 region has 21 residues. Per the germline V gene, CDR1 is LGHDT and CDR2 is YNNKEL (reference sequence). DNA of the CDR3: TGTGCCAGCAGCCAAGAAACACTTCGTGACTATCAGGAGGCTGCTACGAGCGAGCAGTACTTC. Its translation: CASSQETLRDYQEAATSEQYF.

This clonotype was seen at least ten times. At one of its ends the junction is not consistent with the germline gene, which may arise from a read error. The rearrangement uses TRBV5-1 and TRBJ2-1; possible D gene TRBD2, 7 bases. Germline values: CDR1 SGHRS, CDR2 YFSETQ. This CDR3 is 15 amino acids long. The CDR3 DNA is TGTGCCAGCAGCTTGGAGGGGGGGGCTTACAATGAGCAGTTCTTC. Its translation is CASSLEGGAYNEQFF.

In nucleotides, the CDR3 is TGTGCCTGGATTGGGGACTATGGCTACACCTTC. This gives the protein CAWIGDYGYTF. V is TRBV30 and J is TRBJ1-2; D gene ambiguous. Germline-derived CDR1 and CDR2 are GTSNPN and SVGIG (reference sequence). The CDR3 contains 11 residues. Trimming cost V 4 bases and J 3 bases, with 6 bases left between them.

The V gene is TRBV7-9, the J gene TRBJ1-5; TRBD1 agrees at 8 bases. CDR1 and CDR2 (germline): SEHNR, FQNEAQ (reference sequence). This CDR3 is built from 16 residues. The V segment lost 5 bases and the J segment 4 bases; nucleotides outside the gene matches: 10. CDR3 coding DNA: TGTGCCAGCAGCCCATACCCGGGACAGGAGAATCAGCCCCAGCATTTT. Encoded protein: CASSPYPGQENQPQHF.

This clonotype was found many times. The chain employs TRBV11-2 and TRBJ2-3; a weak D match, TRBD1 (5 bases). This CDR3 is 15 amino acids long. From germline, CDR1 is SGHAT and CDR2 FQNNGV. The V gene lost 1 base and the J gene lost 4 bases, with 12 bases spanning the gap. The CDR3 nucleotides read TGTGCCAGCAGCTTAGTGCAGGGCCCTCCAGATACGCAGTATTTT. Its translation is CASSLVQGPPDTQYF.

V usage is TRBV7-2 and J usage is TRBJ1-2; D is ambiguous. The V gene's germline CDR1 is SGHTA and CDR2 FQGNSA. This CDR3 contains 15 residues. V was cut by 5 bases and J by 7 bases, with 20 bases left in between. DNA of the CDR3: TGTGCCAGCAGCCCCCGCCGCCCTTGGATAAGTGGCTACACCTTC. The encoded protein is CASSPRRPWISGYTF.

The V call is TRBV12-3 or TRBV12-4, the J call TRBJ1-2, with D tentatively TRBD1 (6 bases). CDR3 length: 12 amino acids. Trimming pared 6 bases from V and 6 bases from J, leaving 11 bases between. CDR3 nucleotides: TGTGCCAGCAGGGACAGAGGGAATGGCTACACCTTC. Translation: CASRDRGNGYTF.

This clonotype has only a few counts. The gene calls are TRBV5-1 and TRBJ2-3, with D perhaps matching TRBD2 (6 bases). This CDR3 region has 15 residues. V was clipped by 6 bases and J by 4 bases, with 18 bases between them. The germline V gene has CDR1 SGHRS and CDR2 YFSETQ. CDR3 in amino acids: CASTASGVSADTQYF. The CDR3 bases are TGCGCCAGCACCGCGTCGGGGGTCTCTGCAGATACGCAGTATTTT.

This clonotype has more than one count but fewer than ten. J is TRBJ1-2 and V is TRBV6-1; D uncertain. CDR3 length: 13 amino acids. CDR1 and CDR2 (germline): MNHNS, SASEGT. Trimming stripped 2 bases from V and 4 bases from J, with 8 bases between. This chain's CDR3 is CASSESGIYGYTF. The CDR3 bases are TGTGCCAGCAGTGAATCAGGAATCTATGGCTACACCTTC.

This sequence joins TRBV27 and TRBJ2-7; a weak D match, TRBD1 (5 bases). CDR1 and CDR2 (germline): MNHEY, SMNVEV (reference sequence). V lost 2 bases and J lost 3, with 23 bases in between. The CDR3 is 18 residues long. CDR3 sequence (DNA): TGTGCCAGCAGTTTAGTGGGGTCCCTTCCCCAGGGCCGCTACGAGCAGTACTTC. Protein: CASSLVGSLPQGRYEQYF.

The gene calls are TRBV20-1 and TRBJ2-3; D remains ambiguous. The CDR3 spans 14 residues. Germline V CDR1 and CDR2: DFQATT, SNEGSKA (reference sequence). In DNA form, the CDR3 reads TGCACCCTGAGGTCCGAATCATCACTAGATACGCAGTATTTT. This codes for CTLRSESSLDTQYF.

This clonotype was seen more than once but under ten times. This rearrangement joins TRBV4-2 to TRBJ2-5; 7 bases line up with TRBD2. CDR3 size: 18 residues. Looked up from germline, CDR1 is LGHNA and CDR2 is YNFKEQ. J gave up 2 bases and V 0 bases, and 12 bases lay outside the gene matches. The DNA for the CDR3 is TGTGCCAGCAGCCAAGAGGGAGCGGGGCGACTGACTCAAGAGACCCAGTACTTC. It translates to CASSQEGAGRLTQETQYF.

As DNA, the CDR3 is TGTGCCAGCAGTCGTCATCAGGGGGGAGAGACCCAGTACTTC. Its translation: CASSRHQGGETQYF. This chain links TRBV11-2 with TRBJ2-5, with a possible D match to TRBD1 (7 bases). This CDR3 spans 14 amino acids. The V end was cut by 6 bases, the J end by 4 bases, with 15 bases between. Germline CDR1 reads SGHAT; CDR2 reads FQNNGV. Looking up the rest from reference TRBV11-2 and TRBJ2-5 gives the full variable domain: EAGVAQSPRYKIIEKRQSVAFWCNPISGHATLYWYQQILGQGPKLLIQFQNNGVVDDSQLPKDRFSAERLKGVDSTLKIQPAKLEDSAVYLCASSRHQGGETQYFGPGTRLLVL.

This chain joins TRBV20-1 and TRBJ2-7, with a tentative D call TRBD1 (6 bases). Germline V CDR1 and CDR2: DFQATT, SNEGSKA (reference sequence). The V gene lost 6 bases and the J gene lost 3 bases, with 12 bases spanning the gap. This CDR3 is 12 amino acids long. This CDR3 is CSAAQGYYEQYF. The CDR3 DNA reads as TGCAGTGCAGCACAGGGCTACTACGAGCAGTACTTC.

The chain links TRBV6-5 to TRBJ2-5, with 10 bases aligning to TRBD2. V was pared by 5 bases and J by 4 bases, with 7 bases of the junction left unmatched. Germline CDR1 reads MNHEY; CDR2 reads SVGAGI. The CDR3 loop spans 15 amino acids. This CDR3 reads CASSPERGGRETQYF. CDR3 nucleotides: TGTGCCAGCAGTCCCGAGCGGGGGGGCCGAGAGACCCAGTACTTC.

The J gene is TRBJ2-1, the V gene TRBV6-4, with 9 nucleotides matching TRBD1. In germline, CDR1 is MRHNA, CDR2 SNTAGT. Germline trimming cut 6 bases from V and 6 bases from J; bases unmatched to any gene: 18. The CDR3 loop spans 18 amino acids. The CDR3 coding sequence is TGTGCCAGCAGCCCAGGCAGGGGGACAGGGAGTCATGGCAATGAGCAGTTCTTC. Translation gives CASSPGRGTGSHGNEQFF.

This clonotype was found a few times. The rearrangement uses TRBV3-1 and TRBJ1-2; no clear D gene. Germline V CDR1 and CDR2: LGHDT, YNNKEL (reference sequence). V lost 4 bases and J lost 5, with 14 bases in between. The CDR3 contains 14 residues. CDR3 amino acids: CASSPLGGRYGYTF. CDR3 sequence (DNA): TGTGCCAGCAGCCCGCTGGGAGGGCGGTATGGCTACACCTTC.

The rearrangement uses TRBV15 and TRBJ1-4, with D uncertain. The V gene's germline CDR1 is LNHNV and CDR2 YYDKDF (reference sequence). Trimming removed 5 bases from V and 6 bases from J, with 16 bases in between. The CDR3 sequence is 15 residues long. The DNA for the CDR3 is TGTGCCACCAGCCGGAGTGGTGGAGTTGATGAAAAACTGTTTTTT. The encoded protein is CATSRSGGVDEKLFF. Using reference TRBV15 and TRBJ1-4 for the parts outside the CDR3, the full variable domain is DAMVIQNPRYQVTQFGKPVTLSCSQTLNHNVMYWYQQKSSQAPKLLFHYYDKDFNNEADTPDNFQSRRPNTSFCFLDIRSPGLGDTAMYLCATSRSGGVDEKLFFGSGTQLSVL.